This T cell receptor beta chain was sequenced for a study of technical replicates of blood from a handful of donors. Using immunoSEQ multiplex PCR, the repertoire was profiled, and TCRdb retains in-frame clones only, with some absent. The sample consists of tens of thousands of clones, just under 95% of them appearing once. Germline loops: CDR1 SQVTM, CDR2 ANQGSEA. V was clipped by 8 bases and J by 6 bases; unmatched bases: 16. The CDR3 runs to 16 residues. The sample comprised T cells isolated from PBMCs. The TCR comes from a human donor in good health. V is TRBV29-1 and J is TRBJ2-1; 10 nucleotides agree with TRBD2. CDR3 bases: TGCAGCTCTGAGATTGCTAGCGGGGGAAACATCAATGAGCAGTTCTTC. Protein: CSSEIASGGNINEQFF.